This T cell receptor beta chain is drawn from a study of T cells in tuberculosis. Study-wide context: The T cells targeted glucose monomycolate, a mycobacterial lipid, via CD1B.

Whole-study findings and limits: Cases with active tuberculosis were adults, while controls were adolescents. Active tuberculosis patients had shorter CDR3-alpha; the beta difference was nonsignificant.

The CDR3 extends over 10 amino acids. Looked up from germline, CDR1 is GTSNPN and CDR2 is SVGIG (reference sequence). The germline V and J ends were trimmed by 4 bases and 7 bases, with 7 bases remaining between them. The data were produced by immunoSEQ multiplex PCR, yet TCRdb's version contains in-frame clones alone and is incomplete. The data show about 43,000 clones, about 95% seen once. Details on this clone: Its antigen is not identified.

Adolescents were screened for latent TB by skin test and IGRA. The rearrangement joins TRBV30 to TRBJ1-1; D gene uncertain. This TCR came from a donor between 10 and 35 years old with latent tuberculosis or without tuberculosis infection. Material: PBMCs. The CDR3 region is CAWNGIEAFF. CDR3 DNA: TGTGCCTGGAACGGGATTGAAGCTTTCTTT. The full variable domain, completed using reference TRBV30 and TRBJ1-1, is SQTIHQWPATLVQPVGSPLSLECTVEGTSNPNLYWYRQAAGRGLQLLFYSVGIGQISSEVPQNLSASRPQDRQFILSSKKLLLSDSGFYLCAWNGIEAFFGQGTRLTVV.